This entry is about one TCR beta chain. Methods used by the authors: Amplification of reference gene primers provided the estimated nucleated cell counts. Only in-frame clones appear in the TCRdb table, and some are missing; sequencing was by immunoSEQ multiplex PCR. V and J calls and clone size follow that table, whereas D and trimming were derived from the DNA. This table holds roughly 33,000 clones, 90% found once. Germline V lookup: CDR1 WNHNN, CDR2 SYGVQD (reference sequence). This CDR3 spans 14 amino acids. V was clipped by 6 bases and J by 4 bases, with 12 bases between them. This entry comes from a study of blood T cell repertoires in COVID-19. Study summary: Sites across the United States, Italy and Spain contributed samples from acute and convalescent COVID-19. Nucleic acid was either cDNA or gDNA, and it came from T cells, B-cell-depleted T cells, or PBMCs.

The chain links TRBV10-1 to TRBJ2-2; D gene uncertain. Material for sequencing was peripheral blood. The TCR was taken from a human donor in a cohort sampled during active COVID-19. The DNA for the CDR3 is TGCGCCAGCAGCCACGGGTATACCACCGGGGAGCTGTTTTTT. This sequence encodes CASSHGYTTGELFF.